This T cell receptor beta chain was found in a study of T cell repertoires in cytomegalovirus infection (dated by TCRdb to about 2019). At the level of the whole study: Recently identified HLA-C-restricted CMV epitopes, whose presentation resists viral immunomodulation, were targeted by peptide stimulations together with well-studied HLA-B-restricted epitopes. The HLA type of each donor mattered for the analysis, because public TCR beta signatures pointed to carriage of CMV infection along with the matching HLA type.

Reading the label with the study, this specimen's treatment or condition is: in vitro stimulation with specific CMV peptide epitopes to enrich CMV-specific T cells. Concerning this clonotype: Its antigen remains undetermined. The record has no base qualities; no much larger clone is one base away.

V and J are trimmed by 2 bases and 4 bases, and the gene matches miss 12 bases of the junction. CDR1 and CDR2 are drawn from the germline V gene: MNHGY, SAAAGT. From its cysteine to its phenylalanine, the CDR3 spans 18 amino acids. The read is trimmed to its CDR3 DNA, 54 bases read in frame from base 1. Overall study outcomes, separate from this receptor: The ex vivo response was dominated by HLA-C-restricted CMV-specific TCR beta clonotypes, which also provided the single most frequent clonotype in two of eight donors. In both this cohort and an independent cohort of over 350 donors, the cumulative frequency of public TCR beta family members distinguished carriers of CMV infection plus the relevant HLA type.

This sample was sequenced with an Illumina HiSeq 1500. TCRdb reran the public reads through fastp at Q25 and MiXCR, keeping productive beta chains. Identical CDR3 protein sequences are pooled into one entry, listed with their most common genes and DNA. This sample has 650,000 to 850,000 distinct CDR3 sequences in its table, and about 28% of those were observed once. Of the sample, around 13% falls within the top ten clones. Specimen: cultured CD8+ T cells from PBMCs, collected from culture after CMV antigen stimulation. The chain is assembled from TRBV6-8 and TRBJ2-1, with 9 middle bases fitting TRBD2. This sequence was found in a human donor in good health (CMV status not recorded). Some clones in this sample may be carry-over from other donors' samples. The DNA sequence is as follows: TGTGCCAGCAGTTACAAGGTAGCGGGGGCCCTAAAATACAATGAGCAGTTCTTC. This is translated as CASSYKVAGALKYNEQFF.